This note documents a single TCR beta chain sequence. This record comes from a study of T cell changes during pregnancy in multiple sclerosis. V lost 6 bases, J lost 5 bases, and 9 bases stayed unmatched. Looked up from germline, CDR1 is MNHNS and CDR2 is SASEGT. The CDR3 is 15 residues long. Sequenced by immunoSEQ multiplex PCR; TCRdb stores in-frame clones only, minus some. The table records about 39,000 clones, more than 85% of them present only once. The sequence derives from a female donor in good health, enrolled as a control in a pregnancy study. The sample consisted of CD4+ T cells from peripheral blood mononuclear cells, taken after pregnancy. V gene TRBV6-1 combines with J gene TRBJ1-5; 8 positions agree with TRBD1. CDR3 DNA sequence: TGTGCCAGCAGATCCCAGGGGGCCTTCGATCAGCCCCAGCATTTT. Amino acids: CASRSQGAFDQPQHF.